The table lists the clone carrying this T cell receptor beta chain with a few counts. The V segment lost 4 bases and the J segment 10 bases; nucleotides outside the gene matches: 8. Germline V gives CDR1 SGHTA, CDR2 FQGNSA. The CDR3 runs 15 residues. TCRdb reprocessed the RT-PCR reads with MiXCR, giving one entry per CDR3 protein. Among about 680,000 distinct CDR3 sequences, 14% were seen once, and the ten largest hold about 3.9%. This TCR was sampled from a female donor in good health, serving as a healthy control. The sequenced material came from memory CD4+ T cells from blood. J is TRBJ1-6 and V is TRBV7-2; 9 bases match TRBD1. The CDR3 sequence is CASSSDRGGRSPLHF. The CDR3 coding sequence is TGTGCCAGCAGCTCGGACAGGGGAGGAAGGTCACCCCTCCACTTT. Variable domain in full (rest from reference TRBV7-2 and TRBJ1-6): GAGVSQSPSNKVTEKGKDVELRCDPISGHTALYWYRQSLGQGLEFLIYFQGNSAPDKSGLPSDRFSAERTGGSVSTLTIQRTQQEDSAVYLCASSSDRGGRSPLHFGNGTRLTVT.